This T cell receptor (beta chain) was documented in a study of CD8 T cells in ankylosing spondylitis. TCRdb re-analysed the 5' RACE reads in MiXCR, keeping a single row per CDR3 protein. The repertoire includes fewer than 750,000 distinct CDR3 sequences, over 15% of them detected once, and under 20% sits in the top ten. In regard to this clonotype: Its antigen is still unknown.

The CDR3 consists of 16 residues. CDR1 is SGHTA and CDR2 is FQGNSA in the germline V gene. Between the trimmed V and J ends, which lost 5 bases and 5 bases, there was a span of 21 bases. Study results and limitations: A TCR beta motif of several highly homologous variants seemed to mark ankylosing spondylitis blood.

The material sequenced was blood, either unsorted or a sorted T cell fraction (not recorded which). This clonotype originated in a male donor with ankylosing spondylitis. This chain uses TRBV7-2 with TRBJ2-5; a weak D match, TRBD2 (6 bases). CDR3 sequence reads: CASSPSVSGRGETQYF. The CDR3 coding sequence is TGTGCCAGCAGCCCATCGGTATCCGGGAGAGGTGAGACCCAGTACTTC.